This entry lists 30 T cell receptor beta chains sequenced from one sample in a study of identical twins. Each CDR3 protein gets one entry after TCRdb re-called the 5' RACE reads with MiXCR. This table holds 210,000 or so distinct CDR3 sequences, roughly 7.5% found once. A further study also used this sample, focusing on yellow fever vaccine responses in identical twins.

The sequencing sample was made of memory (CD45RO+) T cells sorted from blood. These receptor sequences come from a woman aged 18-29 years in good health.

This clonotype was recorded many times. The chain couples TRBV7-2 to TRBJ2-7; 8 nucleotides match TRBD1. The ends lost 7 bases at V and 5 bases at J; junction bases unmatched: 4. The CDR3 has 12 amino acids. Looked up from germline, CDR1 is SGHTA and CDR2 is FQGNSA. The CDR3: CASTPTGDEQYF. CDR3 in DNA: TGTGCCAGCACCCCGACAGGGGACGAGCAGTACTTC.

This sequence joins TRBV14 and TRBJ2-1; D may be TRBD1 (5 bases). This CDR3 is 16 amino acids long. The V gene's germline CDR1 is SGHDN and CDR2 FVKESK. V was trimmed by 0 bases and J by 2 bases, leaving 11 bases between them. In nucleotides, the CDR3 is TGTGCCAGCAGCCAAGAGCGACAGAGACCCTACAATGAGCAGTTCTTC. This sequence encodes CASSQERQRPYNEQFF.

The rearrangement links TRBV7-8 to TRBJ2-2; D might be TRBD1 or TRBD2, each matching 5 bases. V was shortened by 7 bases and J by 3 bases, with 21 bases between the two germline ends. Per the germline V gene, CDR1 is SGHVS and CDR2 is FQNEAQ. This CDR3 is 17 amino acids long. The CDR3 here is CASNSPRGPSHTGELFF. The CDR3 DNA reads as TGTGCCAGCAACTCCCCCCGGGGCCCCTCACACACCGGGGAGCTGTTTTTT.

This clonotype was seen more than once but under ten times. This chain joins TRBV5-1 and TRBJ1-4, with TRBD1 matching 9 bases. Germline V gene lookup returns CDR1 SGHRS and CDR2 YFSETQ. Trimming at V came to 5 bases and at J to 4 bases, leaving 6 bases not matched to a gene. The CDR3 loop spans 15 amino acids. The CDR3 spells CASSQQGANNEKLFF. DNA for the CDR3: TGCGCCAGCAGTCAACAGGGGGCTAATAATGAAAAACTGTTTTTT.

The J gene is TRBJ2-3, the V gene TRBV6-1; D unresolved. From germline, CDR1 is MNHNS and CDR2 SASEGT. V shed 6 bases and J shed 0 bases, with 7 bases lying between them. This CDR3 region has 13 residues. CDR3 loop: CASRGFSTDTQYF. DNA of the CDR3: TGTGCCAGCAGAGGGTTTAGCACAGATACGCAGTATTTT.

This clonotype was seen a few times. CDR3 sequence: CSAARTGSIETQYF. In DNA form, the CDR3 reads TGCAGTGCTGCCCGGACAGGGAGTATCGAGACCCAGTACTTC. This chain links TRBV20-1 with TRBJ2-5; the match to TRBD1 covers 8 bases. The CDR3 consists of 14 residues. V lost 5 bases, J lost 5 bases, and 10 bases stayed unmatched. Germline CDR1 reads DFQATT; CDR2 reads SNEGSKA (reference sequence).

This clonotype was detected many times. The J gene is TRBJ1-5, the V gene TRBV6-1; D ambiguous. There are 14 residues in the CDR3. The germline V gene has CDR1 MNHNS and CDR2 SASEGT. Trimming left V 6 bases short and J 3 bases short, with 12 bases between. The CDR3 spells CASSIGNTNQPQHF. The CDR3 nucleotides are TGTGCCAGCAGCATCGGGAATACCAATCAGCCCCAGCATTTT.

This clonotype was found a few times. The V gene is TRBV7-3, the J gene TRBJ1-1; the D is unclear. Germline loops: CDR1 SGHTA, CDR2 FQGTGA. The V gene lost 4 bases and the J gene lost 7 bases, with 13 bases spanning the gap. The CDR3 is 13 residues long. Here the CDR3 reads CASSSIIGDEAFF. The DNA for the CDR3 is TGTGCCAGCAGCTCCATCATAGGCGATGAAGCTTTCTTT.

This clonotype was seen ten or more times. V gene TRBV20-1 combines with J gene TRBJ2-3; 8 nucleotides align to TRBD1. From germline, CDR1 is DFQATT and CDR2 SNEGSKA (reference sequence). The J segment lost 4 bases and the V segment lost 7 bases, leaving 7 bases of the junction unmatched. This CDR3 comprises 13 residues. CDR3 sequence reads: CSGTQGAADTQYF. CDR3 in DNA: TGCAGTGGTACGCAGGGGGCCGCAGATACGCAGTATTTT.

This clonotype was counted a few times. This chain connects TRBV2 to TRBJ2-3; D is tentatively TRBD1 or TRBD2 (6 bases each). Germline CDR1 reads SNHLY; CDR2 reads FYNNEI. CDR3 length: 14 residues. V was shortened by 7 bases and J by 2 bases, with 13 bases between the two germline ends. DNA of the CDR3: TGTGCCAGCATGGGGGGCCTTCTCACAGATACGCAGTATTTT. This sequence encodes CASMGGLLTDTQYF.

This rearrangement joins TRBV6-1 to TRBJ2-5, with 12 positions matching TRBD2. The junction had 7 bases not matched to a gene; V was cut back by 6 bases and J by 5 bases. Germline loops: CDR1 MNHNS, CDR2 SASEGT. This CDR3 spans 15 amino acids. The CDR3 here is CASSQTSGRWETQYF. CDR3 DNA: TGTGCCAGCAGCCAGACTAGCGGGAGATGGGAGACCCAGTACTTC.

This clonotype has at least ten counts. This rearrangement joins TRBV20-1 to TRBJ2-7; TRBD2 might be the D (5 bases). Germline CDR1 reads DFQATT; CDR2 reads SNEGSKA (reference sequence). Trimming left V 2 bases short and J 4 bases short, with 18 bases between. The length of the CDR3 is 15 residues. CDR3 sequence: CSARTSYEGIYEQYF. CDR3 in DNA: TGCAGTGCTAGAACTTCCTACGAGGGAATTTACGAGCAGTACTTC.

This clonotype was picked up many times. The genes are TRBV3-1 and TRBJ2-7, with 7 bases identical to TRBD1. CDR3 length equals 14 residues. The germline CDR1 and CDR2 sequences are LGHDT and YNNKEL (reference sequence). V lost 3 bases, J lost 3 bases, and 5 bases stayed unmatched. This chain's CDR3 is CASSQWDRDYEQYF. The CDR3 bases are TGTGCCAGCAGCCAGTGGGACAGAGACTACGAGCAGTACTTC.

This clonotype was observed many times. The gene calls are TRBV12-3 or TRBV12-4 and TRBJ1-2; D call uncertain. This CDR3 region has 11 residues. V dropped 1 base and J dropped 14 bases, with 11 bases sitting between them. The CDR3 DNA reads as TGTGCCAGCAGTTTAGAATGGCACTCTACCTTC. This encodes CASSLEWHSTF.

This clonotype appeared a few times. The chain is built from TRBV4-3 and TRBJ1-1; maybe TRBD1 (6 bases). The CDR3 length is 14 residues. The ends were cut back, 0 bases at V and 5 bases at J, with 10 bases in the middle. CDR1 and CDR2 (germline): LGHNA, YSLEER. CDR3 DNA: TGCGCCAGCAGCCAAGATAGGGGGAGGACTGAAGCTTTCTTT. As protein: CASSQDRGRTEAFF.

This sequence joins TRBV6-2 or TRBV6-3 and TRBJ1-2, with a weak D call TRBD1 (6 bases). CDR1 and CDR2 from the germline V gene are MNHEY and SVGEGT. The V end lost 0 bases, the J end lost 5 bases, and 10 bases lay between the germline ends. CDR3 length: 14 residues. CDR3 in DNA: TGTGCCAGCAGTTACTCGTTTGGGACATATGGCTACACCTTC. Encoded protein: CASSYSFGTYGYTF.

This clonotype was picked up a small number of times. The chain uses TRBV7-8 and TRBJ2-1, with 12 bases identical to TRBD2. The V and J ends lost 1 base and 7 bases, in that order; junction bases with no gene match: 5. The CDR3 runs 16 residues. Germline lookup yields CDR1 SGHVS and CDR2 FQNEAQ. CDR3 amino acids: CASSLGRTSGTNEQFF. CDR3 nucleotides: TGTGCCAGCAGCTTAGGTCGGACTAGCGGGACAAATGAGCAGTTCTTC. Together with reference TRBV7-8 and TRBJ2-1, the CDR3 gives the full variable domain: GAGVSQSPRYKVAKRGQDVALRCDPISGHVSLFWYQQALGQGPEFLTYFQNEAQLDKSGLPSDRFFAERPEGSVSTLKIQRTQQEDSAVYLCASSLGRTSGTNEQFFGPGTRLTVL.

The J gene is TRBJ2-1, the V gene TRBV19; 8 bases are shared with TRBD1. CDR3 size: 15 residues. The J segment lost 0 bases and the V segment lost 8 bases, leaving 6 bases of the junction unmatched. Per the germline V gene, CDR1 is LNHDA and CDR2 is SQIVND (reference sequence). The CDR3 DNA reads as TGTGCCAGTGACAGGGGACGGAGCTCCTACAATGAGCAGTTCTTC. Its protein product is CASDRGRSSYNEQFF. Full variable domain (outside the CDR3, taken from reference TRBV19 and TRBJ2-1): DGGITQSPKYLFRKEGQNVTLSCEQNLNHDAMYWYRQDPGQGLRLIYYSQIVNDFQKGDIAEGYSVSREKKESFPLTVTSAQKNPTAFYLCASDRGRSSYNEQFFGPGTRLTVL.

At least ten counts were recorded for this clonotype. This chain links TRBV20-1 with TRBJ1-1, with 7 nucleotides matching TRBD1. This CDR3 spans 14 amino acids. The J segment lost 0 bases and the V segment lost 4 bases, leaving 5 bases of the junction unmatched. CDR1 is DFQATT, CDR2 SNEGSKA, per germline (reference sequence). DNA for the CDR3: TGCAGTGCTATGGACAGGACCATGAACACTGAAGCTTTCTTT. This gives the protein CSAMDRTMNTEAFF.

This clonotype has ten or more counts. In DNA form, the CDR3 reads TGTGCCAGCAGCCAAGATACTAGCGGGCAATACAATGAGCAGTTCTTC. It encodes CASSQDTSGQYNEQFF. The gene calls are TRBV4-2 and TRBJ2-1, with 9 bases matching TRBD2. Germline V gives CDR1 LGHNA, CDR2 YNFKEQ. V was clipped by 0 bases and J by 4 bases; unmatched bases: 4. The CDR3 runs 16 residues.

This clonotype has at least ten counts. This chain connects TRBV7-2 to TRBJ2-3; tentative D call: TRBD2 (7 bases). With 3 bases removed from V and 2 bases from J, the gap between germline ends came to 15 bases. The CDR3 spans 16 residues. Germline lookup yields CDR1 SGHTA and CDR2 FQGNSA. CDR3 nucleotides: TGTGCCAGCAGCTTGGTGGGGGGGGGGCCCACAGATACGCAGTATTTT. Translated, it gives CASSLVGGGPTDTQYF.

V gene TRBV20-1 combines with J gene TRBJ2-7, with TRBD2 matching 8 bases. Trimming cost V 6 bases and J 2 bases; bases outside gene matches: 6. The CDR3 is made up of 13 amino acids. Germline CDR1 DFQATT, CDR2 SNEGSKA (reference sequence). CDR3 in DNA: TGCAGTGCGCCTAGCGGGCAAACCTACGAGCAGTACTTC. This gives the protein CSAPSGQTYEQYF.

The chain has TRBV7-2 and TRBJ2-5; D possibly corresponds to TRBD1 (5 bases). V lost 1 base, J lost 4 bases, and 10 bases lay in between. The CDR3 is 14 residues long. Germline V gene sequence: CDR1 SGHTA, CDR2 FQGNSA. CDR3 loop: CASSLGGVLETQYF. The CDR3 DNA reads TGTGCCAGCAGCTTAGGGGGCGTTTTAGAGACCCAGTACTTC.

The table lists this clonotype with many counts. The rearrangement joins TRBV5-1 to TRBJ2-2; D is unclear. The length of the CDR3 is 16 residues. Trimming stripped 0 bases from V and 4 bases from J, with 13 bases between. CDR1 is SGHRS and CDR2 is YFSETQ in the germline V gene. CDR3 DNA sequence: TGCGCCAGCAGCTTGGCCCGGCAGATAGGCACCGGGGAGCTGTTTTTT. Protein product: CASSLARQIGTGELFF.

This clonotype was seen a few times. The rearrangement uses TRBV5-1 and TRBJ2-3, with 9 bases identical to TRBD2. The CDR3 is 14 residues long. Germline trimming cut 0 bases from V and 7 bases from J; bases unmatched to any gene: 3. CDR1 and CDR2 from the germline V gene are SGHRS and YFSETQ. The CDR3 region has the DNA TGCGCCAGCAGCTTGGCTAGCGGGATTTATACGCAGTATTTT. Translated: CASSLASGIYTQYF.

This clonotype appeared many times. The chain has TRBV2 and TRBJ2-3, with 7 nucleotides matching TRBD2. With V trimmed by 2 bases and J by 3 bases, 5 bases remained unmatched. Germline assignment: CDR1 SNHLY and CDR2 FYNNEI. This CDR3 is built from 15 residues. This CDR3 reads CASSELGTTTDTQYF. DNA for the CDR3: TGTGCCAGCAGTGAATTGGGGACTACTACAGATACGCAGTATTTT.

This chain uses TRBV5-1 with TRBJ2-5, with D perhaps matching TRBD1 (6 bases). V was cut by 2 bases and J by 3 bases, with 14 bases left in between. Germline-derived CDR1 and CDR2 are SGHRS and YFSETQ. The CDR3 is 15 amino acids. CDR3 sequence: CASSFSGAGEETQYF. CDR3 DNA sequence: TGCGCCAGCAGCTTCTCCGGGGCAGGGGAAGAGACCCAGTACTTC.

This clonotype came up many times. J is TRBJ2-3 and V is TRBV5-1; TRBD1 agrees at 7 bases. The V gene's germline CDR1 is SGHRS and CDR2 YFSETQ. V was pared by 5 bases and J by 2 bases, with 8 bases of the junction left unmatched. The CDR3 loop spans 15 amino acids. Here the CDR3 DNA reads TGCGCCAGCAGTCACCGGGACAGAAACACAGATACGCAGTATTTT. As protein: CASSHRDRNTDTQYF.

This clonotype was counted between two and nine times. The rearrangement joins TRBV12-3 or TRBV12-4 to TRBJ2-1; D is uncertain. V lost 2 bases, J lost 6 bases, and 8 bases lay in between. This CDR3 contains 13 residues. The CDR3 coding sequence is TGTGCCAGCAGTTTAAAAGGCAGCAATGAGCAGTTCTTC. Translated, it gives CASSLKGSNEQFF.

This clonotype was detected ten times or more. This chain uses TRBV11-1 with TRBJ2-7, with a weak D call TRBD1 (10 bases). CDR3 length: 19 residues. Trimming removed 5 bases at V and 4 bases at J, with 30 bases between. The germline V gene encodes CDR1 SGHAT and CDR2 FQDESV (reference sequence). For the CDR3, the DNA is TGTGCCAGCAGCCCCCTACGGGGACAGGGGTTAGCGGGAGCGTACGAGCAGTACTTC. It codes for CASSPLRGQGLAGAYEQYF. Filled out from reference TRBV11-1 and TRBJ2-7, the complete variable domain reads EAEVAQSPRYKITEKSQAVAFWCDPISGHATLYWYRQILGQGPELLVQFQDESVVDDSQLPKDRFSAERLKGVDSTLKIQPAELGDSAMYLCASSPLRGQGLAGAYEQYFGPGTRLTVT.